Only a few counts were recorded for the clone carrying this T cell receptor beta chain. No antigen is known for it. The sample carries other DNA sequences with the same CDR3. This sample is part of a study of beta chain features in type 1 diabetes. Notes on the study in general: TCRB CDR3 length was moderately but significantly reduced in all four CD4+ subsets of Type 1 diabetes patients.

TCRB transcripts that were expressed got sequenced, as all of the isolated RNA had been reverse transcribed. Some clones are missing from TCRdb's copy, which holds only in-frame ones; the method was immunoSEQ multiplex PCR. The data hold 900,000 or so clones, with roughly 15% observed a single time. CDR1 MDHEN and CDR2 SYDVKM come from the germline V gene. This CDR3 region has 12 residues. V lost 6 bases to trimming and J lost 9 bases, with 12 bases between them. The V gene is TRBV28, the J gene TRBJ2-1; the D is unclear. The TCR comes from a woman aged 18-29 years in good health. The sample was naive CD4+ T cells from blood. For the CDR3, the DNA is TGTGCCAGCAGATCTTACTCCGGTGAGCAGTTCTTC. This sequence encodes CASRSYSGEQFF.